This TCR beta chain was documented in a study of post-analysis software for immune sequencing data. Looking at the study overall: The disease courses spanned relapsing-remitting, secondary progressive and progressive-relapsing forms of multiple sclerosis. General observations from the study: TRBV5-6, TRBV5-1 and TRBV20-1 were among four to six TRBV segments more frequent in patients than controls.

Libraries were made from TCR beta cDNA, and they carried unique molecular identifiers. TCRdb recomputed calls from the PCR reads with MiXCR, one row per CDR3 protein. The table lists around 710,000 distinct CDR3 sequences, 35% to 55% of them singletons. The V and J ends lost 1 base and 4 bases, in that order; junction bases with no gene match: 5. CDR3 length: 15 residues. Germline values: CDR1 SEHNR, CDR2 FQNEAQ (reference sequence). To note about this clonotype: The antigen remains undetermined.

This receptor was taken from a girl aged 5 to 17 with multiple sclerosis. The rearrangement uses TRBV7-9 and TRBJ1-2; 8 bases agree with TRBD1. Sequences were obtained from blood. CDR3 nucleotide sequence: TGTGCCAGCAGCTTAGGGGCAGGGGGCCTCTATGGCTACACCTTC. It yields the protein CASSLGAGGLYGYTF.